This T cell receptor beta chain was identified during a study of blood T cell repertoires in COVID-19. Turning to the study itself: Sites across the United States, Italy and Spain contributed samples from acute and convalescent COVID-19. T cells, B-cell-depleted T cells, or PBMCs provided the cDNA or gDNA that served as material.

Trimming removed 1 base at V and 1 base at J, with 8 bases between. This CDR3 contains 15 residues. Looked up from germline, CDR1 is KGHDR and CDR2 is SFDVKD. Per the original methods: Nucleated cell counts were estimated from reference gene primer amplification. Some clones are missing from TCRdb's copy, which holds only in-frame ones; the method was immunoSEQ multiplex PCR. The V and J calls and the clone size are those of that table, but D and trimming were determined from the DNA. The table has about 530,000 clones, roughly nine tenths seen once. Seattle patients were enrolled during active infection and followed longitudinally.

Material: peripheral blood. This TCR derives from a woman aged 50 to 60 with COVID-19, enrolled during active disease. The chain links TRBV24-1 to TRBJ2-3; D ambiguous. CDR3 nucleotides: TGTGCCACCAGTGATTTACACGATCGCACAGATACGCAGTATTTT. This codes for CATSDLHDRTDTQYF.